Here is one TCR beta chain with its context. Its antigen is not identified. The data are from a study of cytomegalovirus exposure and HLA in healthy donors. Trimming removed 3 bases from V and 5 bases from J; junction bases left unmatched: 7. This CDR3 is 15 amino acids long. Germline V gene data show CDR1 as SNHLY and CDR2 as FYNNEI. Whole-study findings and limits: In a later analysis, an Asian-associated ancestry cluster reportedly showed fewer N-insertions than the roughly 700-donor mean. Upon later analysis, HLA-associated TCR beta chains proved more clonally expanded than other, equally common chains. As was reported, the HLA-A and HLA-B alleles of most subjects were accurately predicted from TCR beta sequences. Across HLA loci, a later analysis found differing TCR association rates, with DRB1 most and HLA-C fewest.

In the PCR, 60 Vbeta and 13 Jbeta primers were used. The assay was immunoSEQ multiplex PCR, and TCRdb's table has in-frame clones only and misses some. The sample comprises around 220,000 clones, around three quarters of which are singletons, and 15% to 17% rests with the top ten. Sequencing used PBMCs. The chain combines TRBV2 with TRBJ2-7; 10 nucleotides agree with TRBD1. The source is a man aged 40-55 years in good health and CMV-seronegative. The CDR3 protein is CASSEGTGVVDEQYF. In DNA form, the CDR3 reads TGTGCCAGCAGTGAGGGGACAGGGGTGGTTGACGAGCAGTACTTC.